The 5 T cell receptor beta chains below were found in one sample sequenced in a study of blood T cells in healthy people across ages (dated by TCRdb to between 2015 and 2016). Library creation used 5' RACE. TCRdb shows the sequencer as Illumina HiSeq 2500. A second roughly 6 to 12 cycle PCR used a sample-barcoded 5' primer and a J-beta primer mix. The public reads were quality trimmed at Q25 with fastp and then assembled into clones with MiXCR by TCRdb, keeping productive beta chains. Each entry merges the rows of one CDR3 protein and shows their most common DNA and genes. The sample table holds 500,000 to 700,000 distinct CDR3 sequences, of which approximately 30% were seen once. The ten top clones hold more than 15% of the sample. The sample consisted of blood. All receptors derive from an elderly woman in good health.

The CDR3 nucleotides are TGCAGTGCTCCCGTTAACTATGGCTACACCTTC. Its protein is CSAPVNYGYTF. The chain recombines TRBV20-1 with TRBJ1-2; D remains ambiguous. The length of the CDR3 is 11 residues. Germline CDR1 is DFQATT and CDR2 is SNEGSKA (reference sequence). Trimming removed 5 bases at V and 1 base at J, with 5 bases between.

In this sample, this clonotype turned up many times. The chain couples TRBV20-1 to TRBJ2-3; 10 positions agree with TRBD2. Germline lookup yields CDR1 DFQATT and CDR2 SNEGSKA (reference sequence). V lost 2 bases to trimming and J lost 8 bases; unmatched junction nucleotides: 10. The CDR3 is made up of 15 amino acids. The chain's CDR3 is CSARPVGLAVSTQYF. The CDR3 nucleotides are TGCAGTGCTAGACCGGTCGGACTAGCGGTTAGTACGCAGTATTTT.

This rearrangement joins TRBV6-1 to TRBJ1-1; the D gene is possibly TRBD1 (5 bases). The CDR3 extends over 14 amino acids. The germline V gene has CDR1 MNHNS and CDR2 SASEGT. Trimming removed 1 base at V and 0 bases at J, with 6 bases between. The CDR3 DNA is TGTGCCAGCAGTGAAGGCAGGGTGAACACTGAAGCTTTCTTT. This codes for CASSEGRVNTEAFF.

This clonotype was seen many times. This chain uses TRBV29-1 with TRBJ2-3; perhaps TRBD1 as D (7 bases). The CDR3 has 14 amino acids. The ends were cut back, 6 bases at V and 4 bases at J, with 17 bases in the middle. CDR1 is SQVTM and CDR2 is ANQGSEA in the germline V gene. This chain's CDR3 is CSVETGRRADTQYF. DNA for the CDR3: TGCAGCGTGGAGACAGGGAGGAGGGCAGATACGCAGTATTTT.

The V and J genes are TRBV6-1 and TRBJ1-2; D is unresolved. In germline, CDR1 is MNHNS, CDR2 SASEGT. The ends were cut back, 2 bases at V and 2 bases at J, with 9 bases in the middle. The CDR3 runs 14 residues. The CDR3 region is CASSEWKANYGYTF. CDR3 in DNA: TGTGCCAGCAGTGAATGGAAGGCCAACTATGGCTACACCTTC.